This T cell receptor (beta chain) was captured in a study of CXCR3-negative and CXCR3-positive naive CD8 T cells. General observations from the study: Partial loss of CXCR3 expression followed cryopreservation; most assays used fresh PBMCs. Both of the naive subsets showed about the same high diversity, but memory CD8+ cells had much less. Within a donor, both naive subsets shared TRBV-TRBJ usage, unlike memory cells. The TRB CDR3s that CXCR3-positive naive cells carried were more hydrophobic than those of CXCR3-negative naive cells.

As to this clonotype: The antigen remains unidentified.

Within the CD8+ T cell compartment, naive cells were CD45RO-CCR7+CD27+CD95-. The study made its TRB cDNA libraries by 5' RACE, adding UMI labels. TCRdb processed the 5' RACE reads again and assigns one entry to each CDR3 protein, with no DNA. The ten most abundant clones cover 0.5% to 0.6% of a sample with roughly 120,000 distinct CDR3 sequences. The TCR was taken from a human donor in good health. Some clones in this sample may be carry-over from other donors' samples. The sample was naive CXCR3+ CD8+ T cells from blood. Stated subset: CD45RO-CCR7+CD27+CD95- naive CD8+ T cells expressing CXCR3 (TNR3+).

CDR3 region: CASRYIHHDEQYF. The chain joins TRBV27 to TRBJ2-7; with no DNA, the TCRdb D assignment of TRBD2 cannot be verified. The CDR3 is made up of 13 amino acids. From germline, CDR1 is MNHEY and CDR2 SMNVEV (reference sequence).